This TCR beta chain was identified during a study of T-cell reconstitution after alpha-beta-depleted transplantation in children. For TCRbeta, the library was prepared with unique molecular identifiers. TCRdb processed the PCR reads anew with MiXCR; each CDR3 protein has one entry. The sample consists of about a million distinct CDR3 sequences, roughly 29% of them appearing once. This clonotype was counted only a few times. Its matching antigen is unknown. Overall study results and limits: Several hundred graft clones that had expanded were reportedly the source of alpha-beta T cells about two months after transplant. The authors attributed T-cell counts and diversity one year after transplant mostly to newly produced T cells. Certain patients had high TCRbeta diversity at day 60, and it came from recipient T cells and thymic progenitors that survived.

The germline V gene encodes CDR1 SGHTA and CDR2 FQGNSA. The CDR3 length is 14 residues. Trimming removed 2 bases at V and 6 bases at J, with 12 bases between. The genes are TRBV7-2 and TRBJ2-3; D unclear. The source is a boy less than two years old who had a stem cell transplant for SCID, so the T cells may come from the graft donor. The source material was PBMCs, mostly from graft donor cells, sampled 360 days after TCRalphabeta/CD19-depleted stem cell transplant. CDR3 nucleotide sequence: TGTGCCAGCAGCTTATCCGAGAGGATGGATACGCAGTATTTT. Protein product: CASSLSERMDTQYF.